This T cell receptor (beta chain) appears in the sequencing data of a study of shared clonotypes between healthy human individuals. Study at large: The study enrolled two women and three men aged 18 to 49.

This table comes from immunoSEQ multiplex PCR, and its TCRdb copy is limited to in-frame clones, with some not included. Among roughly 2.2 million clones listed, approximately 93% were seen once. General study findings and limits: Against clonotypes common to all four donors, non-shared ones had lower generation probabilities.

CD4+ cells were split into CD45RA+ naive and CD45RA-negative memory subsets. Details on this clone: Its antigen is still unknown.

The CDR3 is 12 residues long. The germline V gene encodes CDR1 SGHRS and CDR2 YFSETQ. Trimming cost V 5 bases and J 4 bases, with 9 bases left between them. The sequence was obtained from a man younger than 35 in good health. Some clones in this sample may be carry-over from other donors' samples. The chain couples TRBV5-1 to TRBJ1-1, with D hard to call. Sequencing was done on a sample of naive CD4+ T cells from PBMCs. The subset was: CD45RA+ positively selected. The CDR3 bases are TGCGCCAGCAGAGACGAAACCACTGAAGCTTTCTTT. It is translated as CASRDETTEAFF.